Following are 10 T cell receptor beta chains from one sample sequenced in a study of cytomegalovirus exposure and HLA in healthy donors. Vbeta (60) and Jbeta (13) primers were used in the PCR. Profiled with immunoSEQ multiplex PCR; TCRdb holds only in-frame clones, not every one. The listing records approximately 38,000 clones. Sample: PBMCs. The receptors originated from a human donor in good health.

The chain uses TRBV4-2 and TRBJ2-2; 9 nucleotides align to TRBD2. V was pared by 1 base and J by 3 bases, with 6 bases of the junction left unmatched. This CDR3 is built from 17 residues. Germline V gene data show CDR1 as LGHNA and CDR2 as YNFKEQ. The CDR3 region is CASSQGGGGADTGELFF. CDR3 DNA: TGTGCCAGCAGCCAAGGTGGCGGGGGGGCCGACACCGGGGAGCTGTTTTTT.

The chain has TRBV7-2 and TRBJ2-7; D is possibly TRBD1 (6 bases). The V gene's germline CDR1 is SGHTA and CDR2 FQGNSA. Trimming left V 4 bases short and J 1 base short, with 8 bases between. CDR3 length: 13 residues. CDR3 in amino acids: CASSSTGSYEQYF. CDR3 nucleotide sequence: TGTGCCAGCAGCTCCACAGGGTCCTACGAGCAGTACTTC.

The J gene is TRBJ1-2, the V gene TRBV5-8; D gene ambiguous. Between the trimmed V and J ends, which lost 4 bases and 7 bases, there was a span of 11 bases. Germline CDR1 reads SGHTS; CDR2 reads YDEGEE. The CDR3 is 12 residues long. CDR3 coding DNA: TGTGCCAGCAGCCCTCGGTTGGTTGGCTACACCTTC. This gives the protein CASSPRLVGYTF.

CDR3 loop: CASSWTGASTYEQYF. The CDR3 coding sequence is TGTGCCAGCAGCTGGACAGGGGCCTCAACCTACGAGCAGTACTTC. The chain uses TRBV7-9 and TRBJ2-7; TRBD1 aligns across 9 bases. This CDR3 region has 15 residues. CDR1 and CDR2 from the germline V gene are SEHNR and FQNEAQ (reference sequence). Unmatched junction bases numbered 6, after V lost 4 bases and J lost 2 bases.

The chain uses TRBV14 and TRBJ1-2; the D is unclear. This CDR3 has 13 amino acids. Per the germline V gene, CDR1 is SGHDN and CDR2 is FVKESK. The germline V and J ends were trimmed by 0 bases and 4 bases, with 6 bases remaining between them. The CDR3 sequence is CASSQDLLYGYTF. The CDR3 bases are TGTGCCAGCAGCCAAGATCTCCTCTATGGCTACACCTTC.

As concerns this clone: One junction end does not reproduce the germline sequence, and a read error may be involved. The CDR3 spells CASSYSGIGTEDFF. The CDR3 nucleotides are TGTGCCAGCAGTTACTCGGGGATAGGGACTGAAGATTTCTTT. The rearrangement uses TRBV6-6 and TRBJ1-1, with D perhaps matching TRBD1 (5 bases). This CDR3 contains 14 residues. Germline loops: CDR1 MNHNY, CDR2 SVGAGI (reference sequence).

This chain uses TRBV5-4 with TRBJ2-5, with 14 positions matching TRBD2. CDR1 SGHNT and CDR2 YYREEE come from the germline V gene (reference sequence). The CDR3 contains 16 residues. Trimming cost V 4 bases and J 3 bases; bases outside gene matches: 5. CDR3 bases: TGTGCCAGCAGCGGAGGACTAGCGGGGGGTAAAGAGACCCAGTACTTC. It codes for CASSGGLAGGKETQYF.

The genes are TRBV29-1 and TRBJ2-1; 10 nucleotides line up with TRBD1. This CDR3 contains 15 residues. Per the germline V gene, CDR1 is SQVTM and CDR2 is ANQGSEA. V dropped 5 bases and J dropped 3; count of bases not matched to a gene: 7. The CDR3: CSVRQGANSYNEQFF. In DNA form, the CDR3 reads TGCAGCGTTCGACAGGGGGCTAATAGCTACAATGAGCAGTTCTTC.

CDR3 sequence: CASSKNRPPYGYTF. DNA for the CDR3: TGTGCCAGCAGCAAGAACAGACCTCCCTATGGCTACACCTTC. The chain combines TRBV21-1 with TRBJ1-2; TRBD1 reflects the table's D call only, with no check against the DNA. TRBV21-1 is a pseudogene. This CDR3 contains 14 residues.

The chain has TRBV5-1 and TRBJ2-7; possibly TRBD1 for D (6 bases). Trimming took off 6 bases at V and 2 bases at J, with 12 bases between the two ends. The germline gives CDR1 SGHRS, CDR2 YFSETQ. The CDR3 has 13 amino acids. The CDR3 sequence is CASNQDSAYEQYF. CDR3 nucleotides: TGCGCCAGCAACCAGGACAGTGCCTACGAGCAGTACTTC.